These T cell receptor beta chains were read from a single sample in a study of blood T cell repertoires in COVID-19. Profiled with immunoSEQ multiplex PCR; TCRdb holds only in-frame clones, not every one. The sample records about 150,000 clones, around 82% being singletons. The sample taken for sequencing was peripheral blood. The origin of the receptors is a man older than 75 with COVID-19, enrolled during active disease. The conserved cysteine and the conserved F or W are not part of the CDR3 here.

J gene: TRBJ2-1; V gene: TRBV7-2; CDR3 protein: ASSWLAGGHNEQF
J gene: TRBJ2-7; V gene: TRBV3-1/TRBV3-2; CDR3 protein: ASSRGQGYEQY
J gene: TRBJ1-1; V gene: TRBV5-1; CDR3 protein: ASSLGRGGMNTEAF
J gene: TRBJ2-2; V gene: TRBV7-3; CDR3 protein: ASSTTGQNTGELF
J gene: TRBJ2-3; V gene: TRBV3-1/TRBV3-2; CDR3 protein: ASSQVYGGADTQY
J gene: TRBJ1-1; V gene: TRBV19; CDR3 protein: ASSNLQGKAF
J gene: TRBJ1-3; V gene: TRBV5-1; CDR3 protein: ASSLAGPVSGNTIY
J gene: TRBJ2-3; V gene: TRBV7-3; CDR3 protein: ASSSSMDTQY
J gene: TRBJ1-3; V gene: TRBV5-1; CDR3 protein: ASSLAGSSGNTIY
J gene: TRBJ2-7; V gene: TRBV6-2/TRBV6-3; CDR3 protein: ASSYGTVYEQY
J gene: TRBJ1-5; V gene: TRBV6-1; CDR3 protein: ASSGDILKYWGNQPQH
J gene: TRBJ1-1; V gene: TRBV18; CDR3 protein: ASSPLNRGSGNTEAF
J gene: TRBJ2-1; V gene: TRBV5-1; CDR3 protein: ASMRGGNNEQF
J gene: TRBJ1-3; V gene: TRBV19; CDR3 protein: ASSPRGGNTIY
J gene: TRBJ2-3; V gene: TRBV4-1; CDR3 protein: ASSQMRQGVDTQY
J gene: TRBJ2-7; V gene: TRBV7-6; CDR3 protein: ASSPGGVLVEQY
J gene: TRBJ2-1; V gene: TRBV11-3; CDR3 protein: ASSLDGQGQF
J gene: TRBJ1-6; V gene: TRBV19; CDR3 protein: ASSMGGQGRSPLH
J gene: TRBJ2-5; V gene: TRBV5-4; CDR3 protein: ASSLAGGHETQY
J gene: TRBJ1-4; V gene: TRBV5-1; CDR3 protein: ASSLGQSEKLF
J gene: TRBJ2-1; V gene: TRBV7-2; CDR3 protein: ASSLDVWTGDEQF
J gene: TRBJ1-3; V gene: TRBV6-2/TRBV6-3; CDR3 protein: ASSRPGVKGNTIY
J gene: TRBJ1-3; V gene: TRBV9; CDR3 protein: ASSVAQGPGNTIY
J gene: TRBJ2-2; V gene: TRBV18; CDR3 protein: ASSPSQGASGELF
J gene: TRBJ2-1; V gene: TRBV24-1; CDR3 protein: ATSDSRTAYNEQF
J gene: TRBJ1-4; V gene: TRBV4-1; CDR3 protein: ASSPPQGEANEKLF
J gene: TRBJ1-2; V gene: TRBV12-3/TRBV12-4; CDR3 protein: ASSLRGGYGYT
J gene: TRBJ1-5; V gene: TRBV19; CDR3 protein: ASSTADSNHNQPQH
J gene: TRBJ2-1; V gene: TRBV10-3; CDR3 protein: ANSDRGIYNEQF
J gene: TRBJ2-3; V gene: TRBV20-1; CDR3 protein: SAALEDTQY
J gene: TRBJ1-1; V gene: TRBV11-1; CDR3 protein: ASSLVGDTEAF
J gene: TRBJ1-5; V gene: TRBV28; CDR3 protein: ASSAGQGSRQPQH
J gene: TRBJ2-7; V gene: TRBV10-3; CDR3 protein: AISTGTGTYEQY
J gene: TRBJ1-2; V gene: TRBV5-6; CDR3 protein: ASSFPRQGGYGYT
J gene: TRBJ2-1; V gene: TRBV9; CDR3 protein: ASSVAGQGYNEQF
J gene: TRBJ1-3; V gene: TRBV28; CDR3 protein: ASSLPNSGNTIY
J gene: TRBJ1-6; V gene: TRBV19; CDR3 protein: ASRDGQTHNSPLH
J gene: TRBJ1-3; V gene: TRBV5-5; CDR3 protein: ASSVEGNTIY
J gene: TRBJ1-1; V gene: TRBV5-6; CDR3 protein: ASSLTGVRPEAF
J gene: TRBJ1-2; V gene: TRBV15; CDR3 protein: ATSRVGTTYT
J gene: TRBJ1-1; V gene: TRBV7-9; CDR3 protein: ASIRAGGTEAF
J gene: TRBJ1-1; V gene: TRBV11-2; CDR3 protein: ASSLETGTGSF
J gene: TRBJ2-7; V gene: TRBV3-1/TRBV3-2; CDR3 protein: ASSQWGLEQY
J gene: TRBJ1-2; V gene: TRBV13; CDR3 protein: ASTWRGDGYT
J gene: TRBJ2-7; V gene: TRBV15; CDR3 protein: ATSRVGTVSYEQY
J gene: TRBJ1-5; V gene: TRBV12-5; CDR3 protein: ASGSVSNQPQH
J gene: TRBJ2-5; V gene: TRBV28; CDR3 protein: ASSSGGEETQY
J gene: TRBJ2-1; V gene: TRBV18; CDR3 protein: ASSLTGQQQF
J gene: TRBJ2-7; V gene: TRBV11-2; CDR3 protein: ASSWGQGIYEQY
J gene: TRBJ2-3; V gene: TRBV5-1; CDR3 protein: ASSLGLAGARTDTQY
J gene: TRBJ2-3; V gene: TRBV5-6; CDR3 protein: ASSSNLAFGTQY
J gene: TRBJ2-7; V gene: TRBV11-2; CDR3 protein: ASSRSYEQY
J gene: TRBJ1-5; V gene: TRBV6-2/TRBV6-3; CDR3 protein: ASSHNVNQPQH
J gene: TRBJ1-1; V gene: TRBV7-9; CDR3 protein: ASSNLEGTGNTEAF
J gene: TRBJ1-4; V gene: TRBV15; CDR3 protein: ATSRDYKSNEKLF
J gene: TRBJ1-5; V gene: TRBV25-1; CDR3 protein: ASSESGGPNQPQH
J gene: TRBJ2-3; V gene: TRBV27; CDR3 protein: ASSPILAGTDTQY
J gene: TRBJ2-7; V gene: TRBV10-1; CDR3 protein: ASSAGTGGREQY
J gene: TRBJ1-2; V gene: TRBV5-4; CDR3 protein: ASSLDQNYGYT